The 31 T cell receptor beta chains in this list originate from one sample, sequenced in a study of early T cells in non-severe SARS-CoV-2 infection. In TCRdb, the 5' RACE reads were re-called with MiXCR into one record per CDR3 protein. The table records about 52,000 distinct CDR3 sequences, 11% of them present only once. The sequencing input was whole blood. These TCRs come from an adult who was a healthcare worker with PCR-confirmed SARS-CoV-2 infection or an uninfected control (not recorded which).

Within the sample, this clonotype is medium-sized. This chain joins TRBV6-2 or TRBV6-3 and TRBJ1-6; D remains ambiguous. This CDR3 has 13 residues. Trimming cost V 6 bases and J 11 bases, with 14 bases left between them. CDR1 is MNHEY, CDR2 SVGEGT, per germline. CDR3 bases: TGTGCCAGCAGCCCGATAACAGCGCCACCCCTCCACTTT. This sequence encodes CASSPITAPPLHF.

This sequence joins TRBV5-1 and TRBJ1-2; D is uncertain. Germline V gives CDR1 SGHRS, CDR2 YFSETQ. This CDR3 spans 12 amino acids. V dropped 2 bases and J dropped 10 bases, with 12 bases sitting between them. CDR3 coding DNA: TGCGCCAGCAGCTTAAAAAGGGAATACTACACCTTC. Translation gives CASSLKREYYTF.

This clonotype was counted between two and nine times. The chain combines TRBV27 with TRBJ1-1; no firm D call. The CDR3 loop spans 14 amino acids. Trimming pared 5 bases from V and 1 base from J, leaving 11 bases between. The germline V gene encodes CDR1 MNHEY and CDR2 SMNVEV (reference sequence). The CDR3 DNA follows: TGTGCCAGCAGTCCACAGACTGGGAACACTGAAGCTTTCTTT. This translates into CASSPQTGNTEAFF.

This clonotype was observed a few times. The chain uses TRBV27 and TRBJ2-5, with unresolved D. The CDR3 loop spans 14 amino acids. Germline CDR1 and CDR2: MNHEY and SMNVEV (reference sequence). Trimming took 1 base from V and 1 from J, leaving 7 bases between them. Here the CDR3 reads CASSLFGAQETQYF. The CDR3 nucleotides are TGTGCCAGCAGTTTATTTGGCGCCCAAGAGACCCAGTACTTC.

The J gene is TRBJ2-7, the V gene TRBV6-2 or TRBV6-3; D is unclear. Trimming took off 0 bases at V and 1 base at J, with 4 bases between the two ends. The CDR3 is 13 amino acids. Germline V gene data show CDR1 as MNHEY and CDR2 as SVGEGT. This CDR3 reads CASSYSVSYEQYF. The CDR3 bases are TGTGCCAGCAGTTACTCGGTGTCCTACGAGCAGTACTTC.

This clonotype was detected only a few times. The chain carries TRBV7-2 and TRBJ1-2; D remains unclear. The germline V gene has CDR1 SGHTA and CDR2 FQGNSA. V was clipped by 1 base and J by 5 bases, with 14 bases between them. The CDR3 is made up of 15 amino acids. The DNA of the CDR3 is TGTGCCAGCAGCTTAGGGGCGGGCAGGCTTTATGGCTACACCTTC. It is translated as CASSLGAGRLYGYTF.

This rearrangement joins TRBV9 to TRBJ1-2; no clear D. The V gene lost 4 bases and the J gene lost 2 bases, with 24 bases spanning the gap. CDR1 and CDR2 (germline): SGDLS, YYNGEE. The CDR3 contains 18 residues. CDR3 bases: TGTGCCAGCAGCCCCGATGTGGCCGCGGAATCCCACAACTATGGCTACACCTTC. It codes for CASSPDVAAESHNYGYTF.

About this clonotype: This may be a read error, as it is one base from a much larger clone. The chain is built from TRBV7-8 and TRBJ1-1; the D is unclear. CDR3 length: 15 residues. Per the germline V gene, CDR1 is SGHVS and CDR2 is FQNEAQ. The CDR3 spells CASSLREGMNAEAFF. The CDR3 region has the DNA TGTGCCAGCAGCTTAAGAGAGGGTATGAACGCTGAAGCTTTCTTT.

This chain uses TRBV7-2 with TRBJ2-1; D not resolved. Germline loops: CDR1 SGHTA, CDR2 FQGNSA. V lost 1 base, J lost 9 bases, and 7 bases lay in between. The length of the CDR3 is 12 residues. The DNA for the CDR3 is TGTGCCAGCAGCTTAGTTCTCGGTGAGCAGTTCTTC. It yields the protein CASSLVLGEQFF.

Ten or more counts support this clonotype. J is TRBJ2-3 and V is TRBV12-3 or TRBV12-4, with D possibly matching TRBD2 (5 bases). CDR3 length: 14 residues. Trimming removed 7 bases at V and 4 bases at J, with 15 bases between. The CDR3 region is CASKPGSSADTQYF. As DNA, the CDR3 is TGTGCCAGCAAACCTGGGAGTAGCGCAGATACGCAGTATTTT.

This clonotype came up a few times. CDR3 sequence reads: CSAGQQHSPLHF. As DNA, the CDR3 is TGCAGTGCGGGACAGCAGCATTCACCCCTCCACTTT. The J gene is TRBJ1-6, the V gene TRBV20-1, with 7 bases fitting TRBD1. The germline gives CDR1 DFQATT, CDR2 SNEGSKA (reference sequence). CDR3 length: 12 amino acids. V was clipped by 6 bases and J by 8 bases; unmatched bases: 4.

The sample holds a few counts of this clonotype. The rearrangement joins TRBV14 to TRBJ2-1, with D perhaps TRBD2 (5 bases). This CDR3 spans 12 amino acids. Trimming pared 1 base from V and 11 bases from J, leaving 9 bases between. Germline V gene lookup returns CDR1 SGHDN and CDR2 FVKESK. The CDR3: CASSQVRDKQFF. The CDR3 DNA sequence: TGTGCCAGCAGCCAAGTTCGGGATAAGCAGTTCTTC. Supplemented by reference TRBV14 and TRBJ2-1, the full variable domain reads EAGVTQFPSHSVIEKGQTVTLRCDPISGHDNLYWYRRVMGKEIKFLLHFVKESKQDESGMPNNRFLAERTGGTYSTLKVQPAELEDSGVYFCASSQVRDKQFFGPGTRLTVL.

This clonotype has just one count. A read error may explain this, as a much larger clone is one base away. The chain couples TRBV3-2 to TRBJ2-2; TRBD2 reflects the table's D call only, with no check against the DNA. TRBV3-2 corresponds to a pseudogene. The CDR3 runs to 16 residues. The CDR3 DNA sequence: TGTGCCAGCAGCCAGGACGACGGGGCGGGAGCCGGGGAGCTGTTTTTT. This gives the protein CASSQDDGAGAGELFF.

This clonotype occurred many times. This chain joins TRBV7-9 and TRBJ1-6, with 7 nucleotides matching TRBD1. The CDR3 has 16 amino acids. The ends lost 2 bases at V and 8 bases at J; junction bases unmatched: 9. The germline CDR1 and CDR2 sequences are SEHNR and FQNEAQ (reference sequence). CDR3 protein: CASSLNKDRDDSPLHF. Written as DNA, the CDR3 is TGTGCCAGCAGCTTAAATAAAGACAGGGATGATTCACCCCTCCACTTT.

This clonotype was picked up many times. The gene calls are TRBV29-1 and TRBJ2-7, with D possibly TRBD1 on 6 matching bases. CDR3 length: 13 amino acids. V was trimmed by 5 bases and J by 0 bases, leaving 11 bases between them. Germline V gene lookup returns CDR1 SQVTM and CDR2 ANQGSEA. CDR3 in amino acids: CSVLGASSYEQYF. The DNA for the CDR3 is TGCAGCGTTCTGGGGGCGAGCTCCTACGAGCAGTACTTC.

The chain has TRBV6-2 or TRBV6-3 and TRBJ1-4, with TRBD1 matching 7 bases. The germline V gene encodes CDR1 MNHEY and CDR2 SVGEGT. The CDR3 contains 16 residues. V lost 6 bases, J lost 7 bases, and 14 bases stayed unmatched. DNA of the CDR3: TGTGCCAGCAGCAAGCCAACAGGGGAGGTTACTGAAAAACTGTTTTTT. It specifies CASSKPTGEVTEKLFF.

This clonotype occurred a few times. The V and J genes are TRBV28 and TRBJ1-2; 10 positions match TRBD1. The germline V gene encodes CDR1 MDHEN and CDR2 SYDVKM. The J segment lost 4 bases and the V segment lost 4 bases, leaving 6 bases of the junction unmatched. This CDR3 spans 15 amino acids. The CDR3 spells CASSSGTGAGYGYTF. As DNA, the CDR3 is TGTGCCAGCAGTTCCGGGACAGGGGCGGGCTATGGCTACACCTTC.

This clonotype was counted ten times or more. The V call is TRBV6-5, the J call TRBJ1-4; 11 positions match TRBD1. Trimming at V came to 2 bases and at J to 3 bases, leaving 2 bases not matched to a gene. The CDR3 extends over 16 amino acids. Germline assignment: CDR1 MNHEY and CDR2 SVGAGI. The CDR3 is CASSYRGQGANEKLFF. CDR3 DNA: TGTGCCAGCAGTTACCGGGGACAGGGGGCTAATGAAAAACTGTTTTTT.

This clonotype has ten or more counts. V and J are TRBV28 and TRBJ2-3, with D perhaps matching TRBD1 (6 bases). The CDR3 covers 13 residues. With 11 bases removed from V and 6 bases from J, the gap between germline ends came to 18 bases. Germline values: CDR1 MDHEN, CDR2 SYDVKM. The CDR3 DNA is TGTGCCGCAGCAGGGGCCCGAGTGGATACGCAGTATTTT. Translation gives CAAAGARVDTQYF. Looking up the rest from reference TRBV28 and TRBJ2-3 gives the full variable domain: DVKVTQSSRYLVKRTGEKVFLECVQDMDHENMFWYRQDPGLGLRLIYFSYDVKMKEKGDIPEGYSVSREKKERFSLILESASTNQTSMYLCAAAGARVDTQYFGPGTRLTVL.

In this sample, this clonotype turned up a few times. This chain connects TRBV20-1 to TRBJ2-1; D remains ambiguous. Per the germline V gene, CDR1 is DFQATT and CDR2 is SNEGSKA (reference sequence). V shed 1 base and J shed 7 bases, with 5 bases lying between them. CDR3 length: 11 amino acids. CDR3: CSARAGNEQFF. The DNA of the CDR3 is TGCAGTGCTAGAGCCGGGAATGAGCAGTTCTTC.

The CDR3 region is CASGDENQPQHF. The CDR3 bases are TGTGCCAGTGGCGATGAAAATCAGCCCCAGCATTTT. The chain has TRBV6-2 or TRBV6-3 and TRBJ1-5; D is unclear. V was clipped by 9 bases and J by 4 bases, with 10 bases between them. The germline CDR1 and CDR2 sequences are MNHEY and SVGEGT. The CDR3 sequence is 12 residues long.

The V and J genes are TRBV4-1 and TRBJ1-1; the D is unclear. The CDR3 runs to 11 residues. Germline V CDR1 and CDR2: MGHRA, YSYEKL. V lost 6 bases and J lost 5, with 7 bases in between. The CDR3: CASSVGTEAFF. The CDR3 DNA reads TGCGCCAGCAGTGTTGGGACTGAAGCTTTCTTT.

There are many counts of this clonotype. The rearrangement uses TRBV11-2 and TRBJ2-5; the match to TRBD2 covers 11 bases. V shed 6 bases and J 2 bases; nucleotides not matched to a gene: 5. Germline V gene data show CDR1 as SGHAT and CDR2 as FQNNGV. The CDR3 contains 15 residues. CDR3 loop: CASSLAGGLQETQYF. The CDR3 nucleotides are TGTGCCAGCAGTCTAGCGGGAGGCTTACAAGAGACCCAGTACTTC.

This clonotype was seen only once. This chain joins TRBV20-1 and TRBJ2-3; 9 bases match TRBD2. V lost 3 bases to trimming and J lost 3 bases; unmatched junction nucleotides: 19. The length of the CDR3 is 19 residues. Per the germline V gene, CDR1 is DFQATT and CDR2 is SNEGSKA (reference sequence). This CDR3 is CSARRVSSGRSLWTDTQYF. The CDR3, as DNA: TGCAGTGCTAGGAGAGTGTCCAGCGGGAGGTCGCTCTGGACAGATACGCAGTATTTT.

Many counts were recorded for this clonotype. The gene calls are TRBV7-2 and TRBJ2-2; tentative D call: TRBD1 (6 bases). V was cut by 7 bases and J by 5 bases, with 11 bases left in between. Looked up from germline, CDR1 is SGHTA and CDR2 is FQGNSA. The CDR3 is 13 amino acids. This CDR3 is CASTWGLTGELFF. CDR3 nucleotide sequence: TGTGCCAGCACATGGGGGCTTACCGGGGAGCTGTTTTTT.

The sample holds many counts of this clonotype. The genes are TRBV4-2 and TRBJ2-1; TRBD2 aligns across 9 bases. The CDR3 has 15 amino acids. J gave up 8 bases and V 3 bases, and 8 bases lay outside the gene matches. Germline CDR1 reads LGHNA; CDR2 reads YNFKEQ. CDR3 DNA: TGTGCCAGCAGCCAGAGACTAGCGGAGGGGGATGAGCAGTTCTTC. It yields the protein CASSQRLAEGDEQFF.

The chain has TRBV28 and TRBJ2-4; a weak D match, TRBD2 (5 bases). V gave up 10 bases and J gave up 1 base, with 11 bases separating them. CDR1 is MDHEN and CDR2 is SYDVKM in the germline V gene. CDR3 length equals 13 residues. The CDR3 DNA is TGTGCCACCACGGAGGTGGCCAAAAACATTCAGTACTTC. Encoded protein: CATTEVAKNIQYF.

The table lists this clonotype with many counts. The gene calls are TRBV6-2 or TRBV6-3 and TRBJ2-3; weak D call: TRBD2 (5 bases). V was clipped by 0 bases and J by 3 bases, with 10 bases between them. The CDR3 runs to 15 residues. CDR1 is MNHEY and CDR2 is SVGEGT in the germline V gene. The CDR3 nucleotides are TGTGCCAGCAGTTACTCGAGGACTTGGACAGATACGCAGTATTTT. Encoded protein: CASSYSRTWTDTQYF.

V is TRBV10-3 and J is TRBJ1-1; 7 bases are a match to TRBD1. The germline CDR1 and CDR2 sequences are ENHRY and SYGVKD. The CDR3 is made up of 12 amino acids. The V gene end was trimmed by 10 bases and the J gene end by 2 bases; junction bases not matched to a gene: 4. CDR3 nucleotides: TGTGCCACGGGACAGCCAAACACTGAAGCTTTCTTT. Amino acids: CATGQPNTEAFF.

V gene TRBV29-1 combines with J gene TRBJ1-3; D perhaps matches TRBD1 (5 bases). Trimming took 3 bases from V and 0 from J, leaving 6 bases between them. The CDR3 is 13 amino acids. Looked up from germline, CDR1 is SQVTM and CDR2 is ANQGSEA. This chain's CDR3 is CSVERGSGNTIYF. The CDR3 DNA sequence: TGCAGCGTTGAGAGGGGCTCTGGAAACACCATATATTTT.

This clonotype has ten or more counts. This sequence joins TRBV6-2 or TRBV6-3 and TRBJ2-5; 7 nucleotides agree with TRBD1. This CDR3 spans 13 amino acids. Unmatched junction bases numbered 8, after V lost 6 bases and J lost 7 bases. In germline, CDR1 is MNHEY, CDR2 SVGEGT. The CDR3 here is CASSPSRGMTQYF. The CDR3 nucleotides are TGTGCCAGCAGCCCTTCCAGGGGGATGACCCAGTACTTC.